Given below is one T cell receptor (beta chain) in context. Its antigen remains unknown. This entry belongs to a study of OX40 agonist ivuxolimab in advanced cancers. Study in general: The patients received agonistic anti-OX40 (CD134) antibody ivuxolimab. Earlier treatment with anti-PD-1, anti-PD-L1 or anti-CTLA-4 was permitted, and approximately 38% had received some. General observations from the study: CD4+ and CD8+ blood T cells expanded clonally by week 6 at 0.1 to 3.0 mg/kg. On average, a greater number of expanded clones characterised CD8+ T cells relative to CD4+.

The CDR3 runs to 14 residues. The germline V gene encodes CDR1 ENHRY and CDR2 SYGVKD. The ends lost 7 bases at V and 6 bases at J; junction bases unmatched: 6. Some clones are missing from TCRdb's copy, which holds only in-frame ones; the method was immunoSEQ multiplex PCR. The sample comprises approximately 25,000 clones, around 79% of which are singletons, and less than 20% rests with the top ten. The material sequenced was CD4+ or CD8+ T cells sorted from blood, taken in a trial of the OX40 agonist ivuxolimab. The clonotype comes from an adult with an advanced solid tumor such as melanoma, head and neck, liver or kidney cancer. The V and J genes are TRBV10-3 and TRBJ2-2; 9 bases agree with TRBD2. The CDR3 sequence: CAINPGTSPGELFF. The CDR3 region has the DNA TGTGCCATCAACCCCGGGACTAGCCCCGGGGAGCTGTTTTTT.